This TCR beta chain was observed in a study of blood T cell repertoires in COVID-19. Study-wide context: Sites in the United States, Italy and Spain provided acute and convalescent COVID-19 samples.

Participants came from about 23 US areas, aged about 18 to 95 years. Which cohort a participant joined came from the clinical history participants gave. In Cohort 3, a recovered donor had either two negative PCRs, clearance, or symptom resolution. Germline CDR1 is MGHDK and CDR2 is SYGVNS. The CDR3 is 14 residues long. Between the trimmed V and J ends, which lost 3 bases and 7 bases, there was a span of 16 bases. The assay was immunoSEQ multiplex PCR, and TCRdb's table has in-frame clones only and misses some. The sample has fewer than 400,000 clones, around 90% seen once. This sequence joins TRBV25-1 and TRBJ2-7, with D possibly TRBD2 on 6 matching bases. This TCR was recovered from a man aged 55 to 69 who had recovered from COVID-19. The sequencing sample was made of PBMCs or T cells enriched from blood (not recorded which). The CDR3 spells CASSDTRISGEQYF. CDR3 DNA: TGTGCCAGCAGTGATACGAGAATAAGCGGGGAGCAGTACTTC.